This TCR beta chain was sequenced in a study of cytomegalovirus exposure and HLA in healthy donors. Overall study: HLA-typed donors contributed about 85 million unique TCRs, which were held in an early data release. General observations from the study: According to reports, the classifier identified cytomegalovirus status with high specificity and sensitivity. Within the data, a cluster of highly shared sequence variants was likely a sequencing artifact.

This clone was seen more than once but under ten times. Antigen specificity is unknown. J lost 1 base, V lost 3 bases, and 8 bases had no gene match. The CDR3 runs 16 residues. Germline values: CDR1 SGHAT, CDR2 FQDESV (reference sequence). The PCR employed 60 Vbeta primers together with 13 Jbeta primers. Source study methods: Roughly 12 million shared chains were among around 80 million unique TCR beta chains counted in a later analysis. The table came from immunoSEQ multiplex PCR; TCRdb's copy has only in-frame clones and leaves some out. D and trimming were read from the DNA, whereas the V and J calls and clone size are those reported in that table. The data contain 69,000 or so clones, roughly 68% of them singletons.

The sequence came from a woman aged 55-69 years in good health and CMV-seropositive. Source material: PBMCs. The chain is built from TRBV11-1 and TRBJ1-1; 7 bases fit TRBD1. CDR3 DNA sequence: TGTGCCAGCAGCTTGGGCAGGGGGAAGGCGAACACTGAAGCTTTCTTT. It is translated as CASSLGRGKANTEAFF.